The clone carrying this TCR beta chain has ten or more counts. Via MiXCR, TCRdb re-called the 5' RACE reads, giving one row per CDR3 protein. The sample contains 10,000 to 15,000 distinct CDR3 sequences, 3% to 4.5% of which appear only once. The data derive from a study of spatial heterogeneity in lung cancer. The sample's time point: sample taken at primary tumor resection. This sequence originates from a male donor with early-stage non-small cell lung cancer. This material consisted of PBMCs, taken at surgery.

CDR3 loop: CASSAIGLENTGELFF. CDR3 in DNA: TGTGCCAGCAGCGCTATAGGACTGGAGAACACCGGGGAGCTGTTTTTT. The chain has TRBV7-2 and TRBJ2-2; TRBD2 is a possible D gene (5 bases). The CDR3 is 16 residues long. The V gene lost 5 bases and the J gene lost 1 base, with 14 bases spanning the gap. The germline V gene has CDR1 SGHTA and CDR2 FQGNSA.